One sample yielded the 30 T cell receptor beta chains listed below, sequenced in a study of shared clonotypes between healthy human individuals (dated by TCRdb to the early 2020s). Preparation of the library involved the immunoSEQ multiplex PCR assay. TCRdb provides this immuneACCESS table in a form limited to in-frame rearrangements. Some clones are lacking; in checked studies, under half of them reflect an unresolved V gene, and why the rest are absent is not known. Within this sample are about 600,000 clones, with less than 97% of them counted one time only. The top ten hold 0.11% of the sample. CD8 naive samples were obtained by positive selection for CCR7 among CD45RO-negative cells, yielding a CD45RA+CCR7+ population from which TemRA cells were excluded. The sample comprised naive CD8+ T cells sorted from blood. Explained via the paper, the cell subset or site label denotes: CD45RA+CCR7+. The receptors shown here come from a woman aged 25 to 39 in good health.

The rearrangement joins TRBV27 to TRBJ2-3; D call uncertain. Germline CDR1 MNHEY, CDR2 SMNVEV (reference sequence). This CDR3 has 14 amino acids. Between the trimmed V and J ends, which lost 5 bases and 3 bases, there was a span of 12 bases. The CDR3 spells CASSTMGITDTQYF. CDR3 DNA: TGTGCCAGCAGTACCATGGGGATAACAGATACGCAGTATTTT.

V gene TRBV2 combines with J gene TRBJ2-2, with 11 nucleotides matching TRBD2. The CDR3 sequence is 17 residues long. Unmatched junction bases numbered 12, after V lost 7 bases and J lost 5 bases. Looked up from germline, CDR1 is SNHLY and CDR2 is FYNNEI. CDR3 DNA sequence: TGTGCCAGCACCGGGACTAGCGGACCCACGAGAACCGGGGAGCTGTTTTTT. Its translation is CASTGTSGPTRTGELFF.

This chain uses TRBV7-3 with TRBJ2-5, with TRBD2 matching over 14 bases. V gave up 2 bases and J gave up 5 bases; unmatched junction bases: 13. The CDR3 is 19 amino acids. Germline V gives CDR1 SGHTA, CDR2 FQGTGA. CDR3 in DNA: TGTGCCAGCAGCTTATACCCCTTTGGGACTAGCGGGAGCCGGGAGACCCAGTACTTC. As protein: CASSLYPFGTSGSRETQYF. The full variable domain, completed using reference TRBV7-3 and TRBJ2-5, is GAGVSQTPSNKVTEKGKYVELRCDPISGHTALYWYRQSLGQGPEFLIYFQGTGAADDSGLPNDRFFAVRPEGSVSTLKIQRTERGDSAVYLCASSLYPFGTSGSRETQYFGPGTRLLVL.

Points on this clone: This specimen includes other DNA sequences encoding the same CDR3. This rearrangement joins TRBV27 to TRBJ2-7; D is uncertain. This CDR3 is 12 amino acids long. CDR1 and CDR2 (germline): MNHEY, SMNVEV (reference sequence). Trimming took off 6 bases at V and 0 bases at J, with 6 bases between the two ends. CDR3 sequence reads: CASSSPSYEQYF. The CDR3 DNA reads as TGTGCCAGCAGCTCTCCCTCCTACGAGCAGTACTTC.

This clone has only a few counts. This chain uses TRBV7-9 with TRBJ1-1; TRBD1 is a possible D gene (5 bases). V was trimmed by 3 bases and J by 8 bases, leaving 16 bases between them. Germline V lookup: CDR1 SEHNR, CDR2 FQNEAQ (reference sequence). The length of the CDR3 is 14 residues. CDR3 sequence: CASSLVASGREAFF. The CDR3 bases are TGTGCCAGCAGCTTGGTAGCGTCAGGGCGGGAAGCTTTCTTT.

The chain is built from TRBV30 and TRBJ2-1; 8 positions match TRBD2. Per germline, CDR1 GTSNPN and CDR2 SVGIG (reference sequence). V was clipped by 2 bases and J by 9 bases; unmatched bases: 6. This CDR3 has 13 amino acids. CDR3 in amino acids: CAWSPGTRIEQFF. The CDR3 region has the DNA TGTGCCTGGAGTCCCGGGACTAGGATTGAGCAGTTCTTC.

This chain connects TRBV12-2 to TRBJ2-5; the table's D call, TRBD1, was not checked against the DNA. TRBV12-2 is annotated as a pseudogene. This CDR3 has 14 residues. Here the CDR3 reads CASRLVPGSETQYF. CDR3 nucleotide sequence: TGTGCAAGTCGCTTAGTTCCAGGATCTGAGACCCAGTACTTC.

This rearrangement joins TRBV27 to TRBJ1-5; possibly TRBD1 for D (6 bases). The CDR3 covers 15 residues. Germline lookup yields CDR1 MNHEY and CDR2 SMNVEV (reference sequence). Trimming pared 3 bases from V and 7 bases from J, leaving 16 bases between. The CDR3 sequence is CASSFWGPAGQPQHF. The CDR3 DNA is TGTGCCAGCAGTTTTTGGGGGCCGGCGGGCCAGCCCCAGCATTTT.

This chain uses TRBV6-6 with TRBJ1-2; the D gene is possibly TRBD1 (6 bases). Germline V CDR1 and CDR2: MNHNY, SVGAGI (reference sequence). The CDR3 sequence is 16 residues long. Trimming left V 7 bases short and J 7 bases short, with 25 bases between. The CDR3 sequence is CASTKGIDRHRGGYTF. CDR3 in DNA: TGTGCCAGCACCAAGGGGATTGACAGGCATAGAGGTGGCTACACCTTC.

About this clone: This sample includes further DNA sequences coding for the same CDR3. The chain couples TRBV7-9 to TRBJ2-1, with D unresolved. The CDR3 loop spans 11 amino acids. Germline V gene lookup returns CDR1 SEHNR and CDR2 FQNEAQ (reference sequence). V dropped 1 base and J dropped 10 bases, with 5 bases sitting between them. CDR3 sequence (DNA): TGTGCCAGCAGCTTAGGCCGGGAGCAGTTCTTC. This sequence encodes CASSLGREQFF. Variable domain in full (rest from reference TRBV7-9 and TRBJ2-1): DTGVSQNPRHKITKRGQNVTFRCDPISEHNRLYWYRQTLGQGPEFLTYFQNEAQLEKSRLLSDRFSAERPKGSFSTLEIQRTEQGDSAMYLCASSLGREQFFGPGTRLTVL.

The chain recombines TRBV19 with TRBJ2-2, with 9 positions matching TRBD1. Germline loops: CDR1 LNHDA, CDR2 SQIVND (reference sequence). The CDR3 has 15 amino acids. V shed 11 bases, J shed 4 bases, and the junction held 11 bases outside the gene matches. DNA of the CDR3: TGTGCCTCAGAAGAGACAGGGGGAGGCACCGGGGAGCTGTTTTTT. As protein: CASEETGGGTGELFF.

J is TRBJ2-1 and V is TRBV6-1, with TRBD1 matching 7 bases. Trimming cost V 8 bases and J 6 bases; bases outside gene matches: 10. The CDR3 spans 14 residues. CDR1 and CDR2 (germline): MNHNS, SASEGT. CDR3 amino acids: CASEGALMVNEQFF. The CDR3 bases are TGTGCCAGCGAGGGGGCCCTAATGGTCAATGAGCAGTTCTTC.

The chain joins TRBV5-4 to TRBJ2-7; unclear D gene. The CDR3 is 14 residues long. Trimming removed 0 bases from V and 2 bases from J, with 9 bases in between. The germline V gene encodes CDR1 SGHNT and CDR2 YYREEE (reference sequence). The CDR3 region has the DNA TGTGCCAGCAGCTTGGGGTCGGCGACCTACGAGCAGTACTTC. Residues: CASSLGSATYEQYF.

This chain uses TRBV29-1 with TRBJ2-7, with 9 nucleotides matching TRBD1. This CDR3 has 14 amino acids. V lost 4 bases and J lost 4; bases outside the gene matches: 8. CDR1 SQVTM and CDR2 ANQGSEA come from the germline V gene. CDR3 residues: CSVVGGQGLYEQYF. As DNA, the CDR3 is TGCAGCGTTGTTGGCGGACAGGGGTTGTACGAGCAGTACTTC.

The chain employs TRBV15 and TRBJ2-3; weak D call: TRBD2 (6 bases). V lost 4 bases and J lost 3, with 17 bases in between. The length of the CDR3 is 16 residues. Per germline, CDR1 LNHNV and CDR2 YYDKDF (reference sequence). The CDR3 protein is CATSTETAGLTDTQYF. In DNA form, the CDR3 reads TGTGCCACCAGCACGGAGACGGCGGGACTTACAGATACGCAGTATTTT.

CDR3 sequence: CASSLQVFDEKLFF. The CDR3 DNA is TGTGCCAGCAGTTTACAAGTTTTTGATGAAAAACTGTTTTTT. The chain combines TRBV6-5 with TRBJ1-4; D is unresolved. This CDR3 spans 14 amino acids. Germline CDR1 MNHEY, CDR2 SVGAGI. V lost 4 bases, J lost 6 bases, and 12 bases lay in between.

The chain links TRBV28 to TRBJ1-5; the D gene is possibly TRBD1 (5 bases). Germline CDR1 and CDR2: MDHEN and SYDVKM. The CDR3 consists of 16 residues. Trimming left V 5 bases short and J 3 bases short, with 17 bases between. The CDR3 is CASSPPGLRDNQPQHF. The CDR3 coding sequence is TGTGCCAGCAGTCCCCCAGGGTTGCGGGACAATCAGCCCCAGCATTTT.

The chain joins TRBV11-2 to TRBJ2-7, with D perhaps given as TRBD1 or TRBD2 (5 bases each). The germline CDR1 and CDR2 sequences are SGHAT and FQNNGV. There are 16 residues in the CDR3. Trimming removed 3 bases at V and 2 bases at J, with 17 bases between. The CDR3 protein is CASSLARDQDTYEQYF. CDR3 nucleotides: TGTGCCAGCAGCTTGGCCCGGGACCAGGATACCTACGAGCAGTACTTC. Combining the CDR3 with reference TRBV11-2 and TRBJ2-7 gives the whole variable domain EAGVAQSPRYKIIEKRQSVAFWCNPISGHATLYWYQQILGQGPKLLIQFQNNGVVDDSQLPKDRFSAERLKGVDSTLKIQPAKLEDSAVYLCASSLARDQDTYEQYFGPGTRLTVT.

This clone was seen only once. This chain uses TRBV2 with TRBJ1-5, with D hard to call. Trimming cost V 6 bases and J 1 base, with 13 bases left between them. Germline V gene lookup returns CDR1 SNHLY and CDR2 FYNNEI. The CDR3 contains 15 residues. Here the CDR3 DNA reads TGTGCCAGCAGGCGGGAGCCTTTAAGCAATCAGCCCCAGCATTTT. Translating it yields CASRREPLSNQPQHF.

This clone has just a few counts. J is TRBJ1-2 and V is TRBV6-5, with TRBD1 as a possible D gene (5 bases). The germline gives CDR1 MNHEY, CDR2 SVGAGI. V was cut by 5 bases and J by 0 bases, with 13 bases left in between. The CDR3 is made up of 15 amino acids. CDR3 nucleotide sequence: TGTGCCAGCAGTGGGGACGGAGGGGCTAACTATGGCTACACCTTC. Protein product: CASSGDGGANYGYTF.

The chain joins TRBV19 to TRBJ2-1, with D possibly matching TRBD2 (5 bases). The CDR3 has 15 residues. Germline CDR1 LNHDA, CDR2 SQIVND (reference sequence). V lost 3 bases and J 0 bases, leaving 9 bases between the germline ends. CDR3 residues: CASSMVSVSYNEQFF. The CDR3 DNA reads TGTGCCAGTAGTATGGTTAGCGTCTCCTACAATGAGCAGTTCTTC.

J is TRBJ1-1 and V is TRBV27; 10 nucleotides match TRBD1. Germline V CDR1 and CDR2: MNHEY, SMNVEV (reference sequence). Unmatched junction bases numbered 12, after V lost 8 bases and J lost 0 bases. The CDR3 consists of 17 residues. The CDR3, as DNA: TGTGCCAGCGGACCGGGACAGGGGTCGGCGATGAACACTGAAGCTTTCTTT. Translating it yields CASGPGQGSAMNTEAFF.

This chain connects TRBV2 to TRBJ2-5; D is possibly TRBD1 or TRBD2 (6 bases each). CDR3 length: 16 amino acids. CDR1 is SNHLY and CDR2 is FYNNEI in the germline V gene. V lost 1 base, J lost 1 base, and 13 bases lay in between. The DNA for the CDR3 is TGTGCCAGCAGTGAAGGGTTGGGGGGCCCCCAAGAGACCCAGTACTTC. The encoded protein is CASSEGLGGPQETQYF.

CDR3 DNA sequence: TGTGCCATCAGTGAGTACGGGACAGAGTATGGCTACACCTTC. It translates to CAISEYGTEYGYTF. The chain is built from TRBV10-3 and TRBJ1-2; TRBD1 matches 7 bases. The CDR3 length is 14 residues. Trimming cost V 1 base and J 5 bases; bases outside gene matches: 4. Germline lookup yields CDR1 ENHRY and CDR2 SYGVKD.

To note about this clone: Other DNA sequences in this sample translate to the same CDR3. The V gene is TRBV27, the J gene TRBJ2-7; the D gene is possibly TRBD2 (5 bases). Trimming removed 3 bases at V and 7 bases at J, with 7 bases between. Per germline, CDR1 MNHEY and CDR2 SMNVEV (reference sequence). This CDR3 comprises 11 residues. CDR3 DNA: TGTGCCAGCAGTTTTTCGGGAGAGCAGTACTTC. Amino acid sequence: CASSFSGEQYF.

The chain combines TRBV28 with TRBJ1-2; TRBD1 might be the D (6 bases). This CDR3 spans 13 amino acids. Germline loops: CDR1 MDHEN, CDR2 SYDVKM. The germline V and J ends were trimmed by 0 bases and 8 bases, with 10 bases remaining between them. As DNA, the CDR3 is TGTGCCAGCAGTTTATGGCGGGGGGGCGGCTACACCTTC. Translation gives CASSLWRGGGYTF.

The J gene is TRBJ1-5, the V gene TRBV5-5, with D perhaps matching TRBD1 (5 bases). The CDR3 has 17 amino acids. The germline V gene has CDR1 SGHKS and CDR2 YYEKEE (reference sequence). Trimming removed 0 bases from V and 0 bases from J, with 13 bases in between. The CDR3 here is CASSLDFREYSNQPQHF. The CDR3 DNA follows: TGTGCCAGCAGCTTGGATTTCAGGGAATATAGCAATCAGCCCCAGCATTTT.

The V gene is TRBV6-5, the J gene TRBJ1-1, with a possible D match to TRBD1 (6 bases). The CDR3 is made up of 11 amino acids. V was cut by 7 bases and J by 8 bases, with 11 bases left in between. Germline loops: CDR1 MNHEY, CDR2 SVGAGI. The CDR3 here is CASTQRGEAFF. The CDR3 coding sequence is TGTGCCAGCACCCAGAGGGGGGAAGCTTTCTTT.

As regards this clone: The same CDR3 can be traced to other DNA sequences in this sample. The chain recombines TRBV28 with TRBJ1-1, with D perhaps matching TRBD1 (6 bases). Trimming took 5 bases from V and 1 from J, leaving 11 bases between them. CDR1 and CDR2 from the germline V gene are MDHEN and SYDVKM. The CDR3 is made up of 14 amino acids. The CDR3 DNA reads as TGTGCCAGCAGTCCCTTAGGGGGGAACACTGAAGCTTTCTTT. Residues: CASSPLGGNTEAFF.

This clone was seen a single time. V is TRBV19 and J is TRBJ2-7, with D possibly TRBD1 on 5 matching bases. The V end lost 5 bases, the J end lost 3 bases, and 11 bases lay between the germline ends. Germline V gives CDR1 LNHDA, CDR2 SQIVND (reference sequence). The CDR3 runs to 13 residues. This CDR3 is CASSVGAGYEQYF. The DNA of the CDR3 is TGTGCCAGTAGTGTTGGGGCCGGCTACGAGCAGTACTTC.